This entry lists 27 T cell receptor beta chains sequenced from one sample in a study of blood T cell repertoires in COVID-19. Measured with immunoSEQ multiplex PCR; TCRdb has only the in-frame clones, and not every one. This table has a few hundred thousand clones, around 90% appearing once. The material sequenced was peripheral blood. Receptor source: a man between 18 and 35 years old with COVID-19, enrolled during active disease.

This clone occurred once. This chain connects TRBV19 to TRBJ2-6; D is unclear. In germline, CDR1 is LNHDA, CDR2 SQIVND (reference sequence). The CDR3 length is 14 residues. V was shortened by 9 bases and J by 0 bases, with 9 bases between the two germline ends. The CDR3 nucleotides read TGTGCCAGCACACCGAACTCTGGGGCCAACGTCCTGACTTTC. It yields the protein CASTPNSGANVLTF. Full variable domain (missing parts from reference TRBV19 and TRBJ2-6): DGGITQSPKYLFRKEGQNVTLSCEQNLNHDAMYWYRQDPGQGLRLIYYSQIVNDFQKGDIAEGYSVSREKKESFPLTVTSAQKNPTAFYLCASTPNSGANVLTFGAGSRLTVL.

The CDR3 DNA reads as TGTGCCAGCAGCTGGGGGACAGCCAACTACGAGCAGTACTTC. This encodes CASSWGTANYEQYF. The J gene is TRBJ2-7, the V gene TRBV7-6, with 7 bases matching TRBD1. J gave up 3 bases and V 4 bases, and 6 bases lay outside the gene matches. Germline lookup yields CDR1 SGHVS and CDR2 FNYEAQ. The CDR3 runs to 14 residues.

The gene calls are TRBV2 and TRBJ1-6; possibly TRBD1 for D (5 bases). Germline CDR1 is SNHLY and CDR2 is FYNNEI. This CDR3 contains 16 residues. V gave up 2 bases and J gave up 3 bases, with 11 bases separating them. In DNA, the CDR3 is TGTGCCAGCAGTGAAATCGGGGGTGGCTATAATTCACCCCTCCACTTT. This sequence encodes CASSEIGGGYNSPLHF.

In regard to this clone: The identical CDR3 is also encoded by other nucleotide sequences in the sample. The chain uses TRBV15 and TRBJ1-3; no reliable D call. CDR1 is LNHNV, CDR2 YYDKDF, per germline (reference sequence). Deletions cut 0 bases from V and 1 base from J, with 7 bases between. This CDR3 contains 15 residues. The CDR3 protein is CATSRDRGSGNTIYF. CDR3 in DNA: TGTGCCACCAGCAGAGATCGGGGATCTGGAAACACCATATATTTT.

The chain employs TRBV29-1 and TRBJ2-1; 7 positions agree with TRBD2. The germline CDR1 and CDR2 sequences are SQVTM and ANQGSEA. The ends lost 6 bases at V and 4 bases at J; junction bases unmatched: 12. This CDR3 spans 15 amino acids. This chain's CDR3 is CSVPLRGGSYNEQFF. CDR3 DNA: TGCAGCGTCCCTTTACGGGGCGGGAGTTACAATGAGCAGTTCTTC.

V is TRBV3-1 (or the pseudogene TRBV3-2) and J is TRBJ1-1; D unresolved. The V and J ends lost 5 bases and 1 base respectively, with 11 bases between them. The CDR3 sequence is 14 residues long. Germline-derived CDR1 and CDR2 are LGHDT and YNNKEL (reference sequence). CDR3 nucleotides: TGTGCCAGCAGCAAACTATCGGGGAACACTGAAGCTTTCTTT. Amino acids: CASSKLSGNTEAFF.

This chain joins TRBV7-2 and TRBJ1-2, with unresolved D. The CDR3 is made up of 14 amino acids. The germline V and J ends were trimmed by 2 bases and 4 bases, with 11 bases remaining between them. CDR1 is SGHTA, CDR2 FQGNSA, per germline. CDR3 DNA sequence: TGTGCCAGCAGCTTAACGGTCATAACCTATGGCTACACCTTC. This codes for CASSLTVITYGYTF.

The rearrangement joins TRBV4-1 to TRBJ1-5, with D perhaps TRBD1 (5 bases). This CDR3 is built from 13 residues. The germline V gene has CDR1 MGHRA and CDR2 YSYEKL. Trimming removed 1 base at V and 5 bases at J, with 6 bases between. The chain's CDR3 is CASSQVGDQPQHF. In DNA form, the CDR3 reads TGCGCCAGCAGCCAAGTAGGGGATCAGCCCCAGCATTTT.

The V and J genes are TRBV19 and TRBJ1-5; no clear D. The CDR3 is 12 amino acids. The V gene lost 3 bases and the J gene lost 11 bases, with 11 bases spanning the gap. Looked up from germline, CDR1 is LNHDA and CDR2 is SQIVND (reference sequence). As DNA, the CDR3 is TGTGCCAGTAGTATGATGGGCGGGTCCCAGCATTTT. Residues: CASSMMGGSQHF.

The V gene is TRBV4-1, the J gene TRBJ2-5, with 7 positions matching TRBD1. Germline trimming cut 6 bases from V and 5 bases from J; bases unmatched to any gene: 15. Germline CDR1 and CDR2: MGHRA and YSYEKL. The length of the CDR3 is 16 residues. The CDR3 DNA sequence: TGCGCCAGCAGGGCAGGAGACAGGGTAATGGGGGAGACCCAGTACTTC. Protein: CASRAGDRVMGETQYF.

The chain combines TRBV4-1 with TRBJ2-3, with 10 bases identical to TRBD2. CDR1 is MGHRA and CDR2 is YSYEKL in the germline V gene. The CDR3 runs to 17 residues. V shed 2 bases and J 2 bases; nucleotides not matched to a gene: 7. The CDR3 region has the DNA TGCGCCAGCAGCCAACTAGCGGGAGTCTCCCTCACAGATACGCAGTATTTT. Its translation: CASSQLAGVSLTDTQYF.

This chain connects TRBV24-1 to TRBJ2-5; D not resolved. Germline V lookup: CDR1 KGHDR, CDR2 SFDVKD. The CDR3 totals 13 residues. V lost 4 bases, J lost 3 bases, and 8 bases lay in between. CDR3 in amino acids: CATSDSSEETQYF. CDR3 nucleotides: TGTGCCACCAGTGACTCCAGCGAAGAGACCCAGTACTTC.

The gene calls are TRBV11-3 and TRBJ2-5; no clear D gene. The V gene lost 4 bases and the J gene lost 5 bases, with 11 bases spanning the gap. Germline-derived CDR1 and CDR2 are SGHNT and YENEEA. The CDR3 is 13 amino acids. CDR3 bases: TGTGCCAGCAGCTATAATCTTCTGGAGACCCAGTACTTC. Amino acid sequence: CASSYNLLETQYF.

This chain connects TRBV30 to TRBJ1-2; no clear D. This CDR3 has 14 amino acids. Trimming stripped 1 base from V and 0 bases from J, with 9 bases between. The V gene's germline CDR1 is GTSNPN and CDR2 SVGIG (reference sequence). Written as DNA, the CDR3 is TGTGCCTGGAGTGGACGGAGAGCTAACTATGGCTACACCTTC. Its translation is CAWSGRRANYGYTF.

The V and J genes are TRBV12-3 or TRBV12-4 and TRBJ2-1, with D tentatively TRBD2 (6 bases). The CDR3 is 13 amino acids. The germline V and J ends were trimmed by 1 base and 7 bases, with 8 bases remaining between them. CDR3 nucleotide sequence: TGTGCCAGCAGTTTAGGGACTATTAATGAGCAGTTCTTC. Protein: CASSLGTINEQFF.

This chain links TRBV3-1 (or the pseudogene TRBV3-2) with TRBJ2-7, with D possibly TRBD2 on 5 matching bases. V was trimmed by 4 bases and J by 0 bases, leaving 22 bases between them. The CDR3 has 18 amino acids. Germline CDR1 and CDR2: LGHDT and YNNKEL (reference sequence). The CDR3 nucleotides read TGTGCCAGCAGCCCCCCTCTTGGCCTGACGGGAAGCTCCTACGAGCAGTACTTC. This sequence encodes CASSPPLGLTGSSYEQYF.

The chain combines TRBV2 with TRBJ2-7; 7 bases line up with TRBD2. This CDR3 is 15 amino acids long. V lost 5 bases and J lost 0; bases outside the gene matches: 7. CDR1 and CDR2 from the germline V gene are SNHLY and FYNNEI. Here the CDR3 reads CASSSSGVSSYEQYF. The CDR3 DNA reads TGTGCCAGCAGTTCTAGCGGAGTAAGCTCCTACGAGCAGTACTTC.

The J gene is TRBJ2-3, the V gene TRBV2; D might be TRBD2 (6 bases). CDR3 length: 16 amino acids. The germline gives CDR1 SNHLY, CDR2 FYNNEI. Trimming cost V 3 bases and J 2 bases, with 15 bases left between them. For the CDR3, the DNA is TGTGCCAGCAGTGATGGACGGGGGACCTACACAGATACGCAGTATTTT. It is translated as CASSDGRGTYTDTQYF.

This chain connects TRBV7-3 to TRBJ2-1; 8 nucleotides line up with TRBD2. The germline V gene encodes CDR1 SGHTA and CDR2 FQGTGA. This CDR3 spans 16 amino acids. The J segment lost 6 bases and the V segment lost 2 bases, leaving 9 bases of the junction unmatched. The CDR3 DNA follows: TGTGCCAGCAGCTTATTGGGTAGCGGGGCCGGCAATGAGCAGTTCTTC. Amino acid sequence: CASSLLGSGAGNEQFF.

This sequence joins TRBV4-1 and TRBJ2-3; 8 bases align to TRBD2. The CDR3 is 15 amino acids. V shed 4 bases and J 6 bases; nucleotides not matched to a gene: 9. The germline gives CDR1 MGHRA, CDR2 YSYEKL. The CDR3, as DNA: TGCGCCAGCAGCCTAACGGGACTAGATTCGGATACGCAGTATTTT. Protein: CASSLTGLDSDTQYF.

This sequence joins TRBV2 and TRBJ2-6, with TRBD1 identical over 9 bases. The CDR3 extends over 17 amino acids. CDR1 and CDR2 from the germline V gene are SNHLY and FYNNEI. The junction had 8 bases not matched to a gene; V was cut back by 7 bases and J by 1 base. Here the CDR3 reads CASNLDRGGSGANVLTF. The CDR3 coding sequence is TGTGCCAGCAACCTGGACAGGGGCGGTTCTGGGGCCAACGTCCTGACTTTC. The full variable domain, completed using reference TRBV2 and TRBJ2-6, is EPEVTQTPSHQVTQMGQEVILRCVPISNHLYFYWYRQILGQKVEFLVSFYNNEISEKSEIFDDQFSVERPDGSNFTLKIRSTKLEDSAMYFCASNLDRGGSGANVLTFGAGSRLTVL.

The chain combines TRBV7-6 with TRBJ1-6; no firm D call. The CDR3 contains 13 residues. The V end lost 1 base, the J end lost 10 bases, and 8 bases lay between the germline ends. Germline V gene sequence: CDR1 SGHVS, CDR2 FNYEAQ. This CDR3 reads CASSLEAGSPLHF. CDR3 DNA sequence: TGTGCCAGCAGCTTAGAGGCGGGGTCACCCCTCCACTTT.

The gene calls are TRBV6-1 and TRBJ2-7, with D uncertain. CDR1 MNHNS and CDR2 SASEGT come from the germline V gene. This CDR3 is 14 amino acids long. Trimming removed 1 base at V and 1 base at J, with 8 bases between. DNA for the CDR3: TGTGCCAGCAGTGAAGACAGAAGTTCCTACGAGCAGTACTTC. Its protein is CASSEDRSSYEQYF.

J is TRBJ1-2 and V is TRBV30, with 10 nucleotides matching TRBD1. The V gene end was trimmed by 5 bases and the J gene end by 7 bases; junction bases not matched to a gene: 7. Per the germline V gene, CDR1 is GTSNPN and CDR2 is SVGIG (reference sequence). The CDR3 is 13 residues long. For the CDR3, the DNA is TGTGCCTGGGCCGCGGACAGGGGGATTGGCTACACCTTC. This translates into CAWAADRGIGYTF.

In its sample, this clone was seen once. The gene calls are TRBV11-3 and TRBJ2-2; 8 bases are shared with TRBD2. After removal of 4 bases from V and 6 bases from J, the junction contained 4 bases not matched to a gene. CDR3 length: 14 amino acids. CDR1 and CDR2 from the germline V gene are SGHNT and YENEEA. CDR3 coding DNA: TGTGCCAGCAGCTCAGACGGGGGGGCCGGGGAGCTGTTTTTT. Translation: CASSSDGGAGELFF. Combining the CDR3 with reference TRBV11-3 and TRBJ2-2 gives the whole variable domain EAGVVQSPRYKIIEKKQPVAFWCNPISGHNTLYWYLQNLGQGPELLIRYENEEAVDDSQLPKDRFSAERLKGVDSTLKIQPAELGDSAVYLCASSSDGGAGELFFGEGSRLTVL.

V is TRBV7-8 and J is TRBJ1-6; the D gene is possibly TRBD1 (5 bases). Germline CDR1 SGHVS, CDR2 FQNEAQ. V was clipped by 5 bases and J by 6 bases, with 14 bases between them. The CDR3 spans 15 residues. The DNA of the CDR3 is TGTGCCAGCAGCCCCATCGGGGGAAGTAATTCACCCCTCCACTTT. Translating gives CASSPIGGSNSPLHF.

The table lists this clone with a few counts. The chain joins TRBV7-2 to TRBJ1-5, with D unclear. The CDR3 sequence is 14 residues long. Germline lookup yields CDR1 SGHTA and CDR2 FQGNSA. Trimming cost V 3 bases and J 7 bases, with 13 bases left between them. CDR3 in DNA: TGTGCCAGCAGCTTGGCAGCCATCGGGCAGCCCCAGCATTTT. Amino acids: CASSLAAIGQPQHF.